The source of this TCR beta chain is a study of shared clonotypes between healthy human individuals. Per the original methods: ImmunoSEQ yielded junction-only sequences lacking quality scores, so filtering differed. This table comes from immunoSEQ multiplex PCR, and its TCRdb copy is limited to in-frame clones, with some not included. V, J and clone size are those of that table, while D and trimming were read from the DNA. The data show about 1.1 million clones, with 70% to 80% seen just once and 0.61% held by the top ten. Study observations and caveats: Non-shared clonotypes showed lower generation probabilities than clonotypes common to all four donors.

The CDR3 has 14 residues. V dropped 4 bases and J dropped 3 bases, with 10 bases sitting between them. Germline V CDR1 and CDR2: MNHNY, SVGAGI (reference sequence). A single count supports this clone. The antigen remains unidentified. The sample consisted of memory CD4+ T cells from PBMCs. Subset denoted: CD45RA-negative fraction. The rearrangement joins TRBV6-6 to TRBJ1-5; possible D gene TRBD1, 6 bases. This TCR came from a man aged 18 to 35 in good health. Some clones in this sample may be carry-over from other donors' samples. The CDR3 here is CASSSGTNNQPQHF. The CDR3 nucleotides read TGTGCCAGCAGTTCCGGGACAAACAATCAGCCCCAGCATTTT.